This TCR beta chain was obtained from a study of T-cell memory formation after mild COVID-19. The table lists this clonotype with a few counts. Its target is not known. TCRdb reprocessed the 5' RACE reads with MiXCR, giving one entry per CDR3 protein. The sample lists almost 550,000 distinct CDR3 sequences; roughly 20% were seen once. Findings and caveats of the study: The main location of contracting CD4+ clones was CM and EM, and that of contracting CD8+ clones was EMRA. Nothing showed for sure that second-wave clones peaking on day 37 were SARS-CoV-2 specific.

The sequenced sample was PBMCs or a T cell subset sorted from them (not recorded which). The sequence was obtained from an adult woman who had mild COVID-19 (a few samples of this study predate the infection). Cell type and time point are not known.

The CDR3 DNA follows: TGTGCCAGCAGCGTAGGATGGGAGACTAGGTCCGGGGAGCTGTTTTTT. Its protein is CASSVGWETRSGELFF. V is TRBV9 and J is TRBJ2-2, with D possibly matching TRBD2 (6 bases). This CDR3 has 16 amino acids. Trimming removed 0 bases from V and 6 bases from J, with 15 bases in between. From germline, CDR1 is SGDLS and CDR2 YYNGEE. The variable domain in full, completed from reference TRBV9 and TRBJ2-2, reads DSGVTQTPKHLITATGQRVTLRCSPRSGDLSVYWYQQSLDQGLQFLIQYYNGEERAKGNILERFSAQQFPDLHSELNLSSLELGDSALYFCASSVGWETRSGELFFGEGSRLTVL.